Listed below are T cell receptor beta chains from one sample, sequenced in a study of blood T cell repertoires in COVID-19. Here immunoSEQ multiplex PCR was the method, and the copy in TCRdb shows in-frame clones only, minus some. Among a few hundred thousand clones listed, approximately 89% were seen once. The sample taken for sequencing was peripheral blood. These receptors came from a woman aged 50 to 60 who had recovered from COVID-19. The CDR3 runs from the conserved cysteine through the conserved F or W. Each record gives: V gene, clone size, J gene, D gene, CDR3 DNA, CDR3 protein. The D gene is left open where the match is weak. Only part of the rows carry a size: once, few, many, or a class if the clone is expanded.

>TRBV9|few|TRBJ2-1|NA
TGTGCCAGCAGCGTCGAGACCTACAATGAGCAGTTCTTC
CASSVETYNEQFF
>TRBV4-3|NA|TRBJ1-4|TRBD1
TGCGCCAGCAGCAATAGACAGGGTACTGAAAAACTGTTTTTT
CASSNRQGTEKLFF
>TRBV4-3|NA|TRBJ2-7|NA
TGCGCCAGCAGCCAAGCACCCACGGTCTTCTACGAGCAGTACTTC
CASSQAPTVFYEQYF
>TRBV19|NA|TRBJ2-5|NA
TGTGCCAGTAGCCTCGGGAATAGGGTTGAGACCCAGTACTTC
CASSLGNRVETQYF
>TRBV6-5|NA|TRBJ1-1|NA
TGTGCCAGCAGTTCGACAGGTTTGACTGAAGCTTTCTTT
CASSSTGLTEAFF
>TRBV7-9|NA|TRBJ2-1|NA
TGTGCCAGCAGCTTAACCGACAGAATCGATGAGCAGTTCTTC
CASSLTDRIDEQFF
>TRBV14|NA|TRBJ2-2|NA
TGTGCCAGCAGCCTTGGGGGGAAGATTCTGAACACCGGGGAGCTGTTTTTT
CASSLGGKILNTGELFF
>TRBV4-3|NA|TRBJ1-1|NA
TGCGCCAGCAGCTTTCGCAGGGACACTGAAGCTTTCTTT
CASSFRRDTEAFF
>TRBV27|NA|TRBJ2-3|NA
TGTGCCAGCAGTTTGTGGGGGCGTTTAGGGGATACGCAGTATTTT
CASSLWGRLGDTQYF
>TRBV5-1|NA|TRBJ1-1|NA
TGCGCCAGCAGCGGAACATCTCAGGGTTTCGAAGCTTTCTTT
CASSGTSQGFEAFF
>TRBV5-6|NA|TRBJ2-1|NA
TGTGCCAGCAGCTTGGCCCACCCAGGTGATGAGCAGTTCTTC
CASSLAHPGDEQFF
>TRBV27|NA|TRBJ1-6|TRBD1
TGTGCCAGCAGCTCCGGGACAGGCCCTGGGAATTCACCCCTCCACTTT
CASSSGTGPGNSPLHF
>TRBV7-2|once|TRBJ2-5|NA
TGTGCCAGCAGCTTAGGACTGGCCGGGGAGACCCAGTACTTC
CASSLGLAGETQYF
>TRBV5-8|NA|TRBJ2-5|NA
TGTGCCAGCAGCTACGGGTCGAGGGGGATGGAGACCCAGTACTTC
CASSYGSRGMETQYF
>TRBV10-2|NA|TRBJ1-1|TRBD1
TGCGCCAGCAGGGGACAGGGGAACACTGAAGCTTTCTTT
CASRGQGNTEAFF
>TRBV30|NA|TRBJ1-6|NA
TGTGCCTGGAGTCCTGGGGCCCCTGGTAATTCACCCCTCCACTTT
CAWSPGAPGNSPLHF
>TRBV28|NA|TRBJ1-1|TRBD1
TGTGCCAGCAGCCATGTAGTAGGGGGCTGGCGAAGGAACACTGAAGCTTTCTTT
CASSHVVGGWRRNTEAFF
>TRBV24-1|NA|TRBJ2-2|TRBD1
TGTGCCACCAGTGATTGGGACAGCTCGAACACCGGGGAGCTGTTTTTT
CATSDWDSSNTGELFF
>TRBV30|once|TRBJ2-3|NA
TGTGCCTGGACTAGCGTACCTCTCACAGATACGCAGTATTTT
CAWTSVPLTDTQYF
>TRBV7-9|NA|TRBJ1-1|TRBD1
TGTGCCAGCAGCTTCGTTTCAGGGGGCGCGGGGACTGAAGCTTTCTTT
CASSFVSGGAGTEAFF
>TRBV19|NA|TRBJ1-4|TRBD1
TGTGCCAGTACGGGGAGGACAGGGGTAGAAAAACTGTTTTTT
CASTGRTGVEKLFF
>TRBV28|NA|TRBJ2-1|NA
TGTGCCAGCAGTGAGACGGGACAAAACGGCTATGAGCAGTTCTTC
CASSETGQNGYEQFF
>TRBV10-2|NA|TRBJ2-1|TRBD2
TGCGCCAGCAGTTCTACGGCTAGCGGGGGCAATGAGCAGTTCTTC
CASSSTASGGNEQFF
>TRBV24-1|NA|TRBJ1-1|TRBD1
TGTGCCACCATGAGGCAGGGGGGAACTGAAGCTTTCTTT
CATMRQGGTEAFF
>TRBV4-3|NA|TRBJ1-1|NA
TGCGCCAGCAGCCAAGATATTGGAACAGCCGAAGCTTTCTTT
CASSQDIGTAEAFF
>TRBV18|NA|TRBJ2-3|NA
TGTGCCAGCTCACTCGTTAGACTCACAGATACGCAGTATTTT
CASSLVRLTDTQYF
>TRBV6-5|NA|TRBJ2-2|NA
TGTGCCAGCAGTCCCCCCGGGGGCGGGGAGCTGTTTTTT
CASSPPGGGELFF
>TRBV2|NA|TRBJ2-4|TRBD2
TGTGCCAGCAGACCCCCGCTGCGGGAGCACCAAAACATTCAGTACTTC
CASRPPLREHQNIQYF
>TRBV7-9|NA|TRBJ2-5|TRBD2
TGTGCCAGCAGCCCCCCAGGACTAGCGGGAGTGGAGACCCAGTACTTC
CASSPPGLAGVETQYF
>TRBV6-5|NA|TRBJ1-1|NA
TGTGCCAGCAGCCAACTGGTGAACACTGAAGCTTTCTTT
CASSQLVNTEAFF
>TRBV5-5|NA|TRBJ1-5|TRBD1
TGTGCCAGCAGCTTGGTTGGGACAGGGGAGAAGCCCCAGCATTTT
CASSLVGTGEKPQHF
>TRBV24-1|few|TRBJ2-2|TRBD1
TGTGCCACCAGTGACTGGGACAGGGACAACACCGGGGAGCTGTTTTTT
CATSDWDRDNTGELFF
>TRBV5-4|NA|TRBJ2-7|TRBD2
TGTGCCAGCAGACGTGAACCGGGAGGGGGAGCGAGGTACGAGCAGTACTTC
CASRREPGGGARYEQYF
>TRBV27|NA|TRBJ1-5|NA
TGTGCCAGCAGTCCGAGGGGGACGGGAACAGGGCAGCCCCAGCATTTT
CASSPRGTGTGQPQHF
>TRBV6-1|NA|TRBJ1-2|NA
TGTGCCAGCAGTGAGAGGAGCTATGGCTACACCTTC
CASSERSYGYTF